This TCR beta chain was identified during a study of shared clonotypes between healthy human individuals. General observations from the study: All-four-donor shared clonotypes had higher generation probabilities than non-shared clonotypes did.

Clones were sequenced by immunoSEQ multiplex PCR, and TCRdb holds only the in-frame ones, with some missing. This table holds about 2.3 million clones, just under 95% found once. This CDR3 has 13 amino acids. V lost 1 base and J 6 bases, leaving 7 bases between the germline ends. Germline V gene lookup returns CDR1 SGHAT and CDR2 FQNNGV. This clone was seen once. The antigen remains undetermined. The split of CD4+ cells yielded CD45RA+ naive and CD45RA-negative memory subsets. Sequencing was done on a sample of naive CD4+ T cells from PBMCs. Subset given: CD45RA+ positively selected. The sequence came from a young man in good health. Some clones in this sample may be carry-over from other donors' samples. This chain uses TRBV11-2 with TRBJ1-5; D is unresolved. The CDR3 DNA sequence: TGTGCCAGCAGCTTAGGTCGTACTCAGCCCCAGCATTTT. Its translation is CASSLGRTQPQHF.